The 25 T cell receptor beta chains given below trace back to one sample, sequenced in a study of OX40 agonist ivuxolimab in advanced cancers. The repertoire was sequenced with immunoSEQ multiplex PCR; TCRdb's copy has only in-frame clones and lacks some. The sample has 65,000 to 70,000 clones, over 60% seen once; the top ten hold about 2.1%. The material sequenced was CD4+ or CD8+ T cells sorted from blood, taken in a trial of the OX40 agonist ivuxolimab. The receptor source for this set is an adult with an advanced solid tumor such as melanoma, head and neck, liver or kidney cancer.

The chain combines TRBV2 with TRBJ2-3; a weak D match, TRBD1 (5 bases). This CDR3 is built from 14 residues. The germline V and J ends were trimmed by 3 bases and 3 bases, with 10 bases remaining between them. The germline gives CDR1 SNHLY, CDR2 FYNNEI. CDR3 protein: CASSDWGRTDTQYF. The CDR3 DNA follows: TGTGCCAGCAGTGACTGGGGCCGAACAGATACGCAGTATTTT.

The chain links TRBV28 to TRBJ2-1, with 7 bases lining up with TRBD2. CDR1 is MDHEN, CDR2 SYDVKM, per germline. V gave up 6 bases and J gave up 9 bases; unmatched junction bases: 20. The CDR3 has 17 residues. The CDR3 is CASSLYAAGLTHVEQFF. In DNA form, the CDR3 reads TGTGCCAGCAGCCTCTACGCCGCGGGACTAACACACGTTGAGCAGTTCTTC.

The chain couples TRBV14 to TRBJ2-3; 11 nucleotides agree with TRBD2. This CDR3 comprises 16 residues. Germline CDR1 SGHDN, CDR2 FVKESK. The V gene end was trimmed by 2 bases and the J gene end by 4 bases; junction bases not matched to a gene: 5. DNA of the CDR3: TGTGCCAGCAGCCAAAAGGTACTAGCGGGGGCAGATACGCAGTATTTT. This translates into CASSQKVLAGADTQYF.

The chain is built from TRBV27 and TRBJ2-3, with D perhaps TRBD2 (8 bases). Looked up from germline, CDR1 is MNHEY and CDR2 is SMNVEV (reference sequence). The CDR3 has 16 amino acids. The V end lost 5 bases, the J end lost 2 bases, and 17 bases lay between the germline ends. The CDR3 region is CASSPGTRGLTDTQYF. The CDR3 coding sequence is TGTGCCAGCAGTCCAGGGACTAGGGGGCTCACAGATACGCAGTATTTT.

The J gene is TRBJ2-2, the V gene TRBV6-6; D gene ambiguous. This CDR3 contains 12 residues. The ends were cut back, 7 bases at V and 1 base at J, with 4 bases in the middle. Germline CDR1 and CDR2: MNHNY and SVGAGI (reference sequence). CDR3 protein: CASTENTGELFF. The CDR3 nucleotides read TGTGCCAGCACGGAGAACACCGGGGAGCTGTTTTTT.

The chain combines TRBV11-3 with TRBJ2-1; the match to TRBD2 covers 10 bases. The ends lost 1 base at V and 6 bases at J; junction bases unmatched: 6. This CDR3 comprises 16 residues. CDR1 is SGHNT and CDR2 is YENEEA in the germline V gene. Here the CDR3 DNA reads TGTGCCAGCAGCTTAGGAGGGACTAGCGCATCCAATGAGCAGTTCTTC. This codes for CASSLGGTSASNEQFF.

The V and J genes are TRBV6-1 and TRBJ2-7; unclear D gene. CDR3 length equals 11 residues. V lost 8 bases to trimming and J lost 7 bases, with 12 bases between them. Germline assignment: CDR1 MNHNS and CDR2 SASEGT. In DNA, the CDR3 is TGTGCCAGCTCTGTTTTCGAGGAGCAGTACTTC. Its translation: CASSVFEEQYF.

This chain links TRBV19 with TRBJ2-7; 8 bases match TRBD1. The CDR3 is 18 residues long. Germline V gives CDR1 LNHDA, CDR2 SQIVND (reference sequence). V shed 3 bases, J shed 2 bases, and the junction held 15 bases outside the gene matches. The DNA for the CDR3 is TGTGCCAGTAGTATGCAGGGGGCCGGAGGGACGGCCACCTACGAGCAGTACTTC. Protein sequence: CASSMQGAGGTATYEQYF. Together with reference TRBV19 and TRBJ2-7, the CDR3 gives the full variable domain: DGGITQSPKYLFRKEGQNVTLSCEQNLNHDAMYWYRQDPGQGLRLIYYSQIVNDFQKGDIAEGYSVSREKKESFPLTVTSAQKNPTAFYLCASSMQGAGGTATYEQYFGPGTRLTVT.

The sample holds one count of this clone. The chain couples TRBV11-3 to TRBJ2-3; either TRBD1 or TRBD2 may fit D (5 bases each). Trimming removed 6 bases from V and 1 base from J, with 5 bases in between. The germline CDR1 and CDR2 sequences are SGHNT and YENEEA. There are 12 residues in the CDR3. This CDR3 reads CASRGGTDTQYF. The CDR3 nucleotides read TGTGCCAGCAGGGGGGGCACAGATACGCAGTATTTT.

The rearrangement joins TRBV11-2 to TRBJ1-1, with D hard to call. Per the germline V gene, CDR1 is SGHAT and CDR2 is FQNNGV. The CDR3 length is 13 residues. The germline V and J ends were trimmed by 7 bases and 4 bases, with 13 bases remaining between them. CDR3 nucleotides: TGTGCCAGCACCAAGTGGTTGAGCACTGAAGCTTTCTTT. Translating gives CASTKWLSTEAFF.

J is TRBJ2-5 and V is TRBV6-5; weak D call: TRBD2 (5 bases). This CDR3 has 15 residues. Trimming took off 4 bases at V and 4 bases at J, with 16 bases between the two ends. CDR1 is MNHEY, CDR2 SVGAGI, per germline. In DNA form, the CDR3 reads TGTGCCAGCAGTTCTTCCGGATTAGAGGGAGAGACCCAGTACTTC. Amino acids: CASSSSGLEGETQYF.

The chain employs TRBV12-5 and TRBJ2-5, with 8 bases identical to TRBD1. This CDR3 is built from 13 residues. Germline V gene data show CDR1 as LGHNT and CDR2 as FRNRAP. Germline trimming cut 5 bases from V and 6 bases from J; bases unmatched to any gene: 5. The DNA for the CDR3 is TGTGCTAGTGGTCCGCAGGGGGCAAAGACCCAGTACTTC. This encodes CASGPQGAKTQYF.

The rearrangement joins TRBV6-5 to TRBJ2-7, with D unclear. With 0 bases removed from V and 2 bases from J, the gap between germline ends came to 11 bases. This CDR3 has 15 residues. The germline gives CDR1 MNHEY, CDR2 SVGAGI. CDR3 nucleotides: TGTGCCAGCAGTTACTCGAGGTCCAGAGCCTACGAGCAGTACTTC. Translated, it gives CASSYSRSRAYEQYF.

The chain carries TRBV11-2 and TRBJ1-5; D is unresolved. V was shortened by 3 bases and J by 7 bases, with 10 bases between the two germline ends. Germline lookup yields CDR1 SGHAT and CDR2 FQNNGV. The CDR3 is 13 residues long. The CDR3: CASSFSTQQPQHF. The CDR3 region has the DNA TGTGCCAGCAGCTTTTCCACTCAACAGCCCCAGCATTTT.

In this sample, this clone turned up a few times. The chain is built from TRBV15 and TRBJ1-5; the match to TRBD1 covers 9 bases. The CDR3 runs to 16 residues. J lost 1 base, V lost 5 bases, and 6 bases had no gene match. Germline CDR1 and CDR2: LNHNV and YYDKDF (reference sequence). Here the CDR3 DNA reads TGTGCCACCAGCCGGACAGGGGAACGGAGCAATCAGCCCCAGCATTTT. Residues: CATSRTGERSNQPQHF.

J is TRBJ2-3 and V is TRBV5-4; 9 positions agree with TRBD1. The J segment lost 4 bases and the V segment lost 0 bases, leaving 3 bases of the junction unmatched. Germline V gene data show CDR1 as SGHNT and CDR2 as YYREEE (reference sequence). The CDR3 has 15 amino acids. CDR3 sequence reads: CASSLGQGVADTQYF. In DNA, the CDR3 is TGTGCCAGCAGCTTGGGACAGGGGGTGGCAGATACGCAGTATTTT. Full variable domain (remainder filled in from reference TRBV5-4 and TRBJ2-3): ETGVTQSPTHLIKTRGQQVTLRCSSQSGHNTVSWYQQALGQGPQFIFQYYREEENGRGNFPPRFSGLQFPNYSSELNVNALELDDSALYLCASSLGQGVADTQYFGPGTRLTVL.

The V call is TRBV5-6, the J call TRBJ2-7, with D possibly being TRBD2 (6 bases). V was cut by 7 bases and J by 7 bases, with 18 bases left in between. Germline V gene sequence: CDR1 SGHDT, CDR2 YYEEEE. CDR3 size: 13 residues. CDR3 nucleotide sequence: TGTGCCAGCTCCCCGGCGGGGAGCCGGGAGCAGTACTTC. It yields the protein CASSPAGSREQYF.

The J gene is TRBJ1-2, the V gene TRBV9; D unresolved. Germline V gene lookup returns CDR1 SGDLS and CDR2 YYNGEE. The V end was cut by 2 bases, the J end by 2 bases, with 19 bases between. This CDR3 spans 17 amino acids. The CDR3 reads CASSVRGDGLPNYGYTF. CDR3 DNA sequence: TGTGCCAGCAGCGTCCGGGGAGACGGACTACCCAACTATGGCTACACCTTC.

CDR3: CASSLGVGEQYF. The CDR3 DNA sequence: TGTGCCAGCAGCTTAGGGGTCGGCGAGCAGTACTTC. The chain uses TRBV11-2 and TRBJ2-7; D is undetermined. This CDR3 comprises 12 residues. Trimming cost V 1 base and J 6 bases, with 7 bases left between them. Per germline, CDR1 SGHAT and CDR2 FQNNGV. Together with reference TRBV11-2 and TRBJ2-7, the CDR3 gives the full variable domain: EAGVAQSPRYKIIEKRQSVAFWCNPISGHATLYWYQQILGQGPKLLIQFQNNGVVDDSQLPKDRFSAERLKGVDSTLKIQPAKLEDSAVYLCASSLGVGEQYFGPGTRLTVT.

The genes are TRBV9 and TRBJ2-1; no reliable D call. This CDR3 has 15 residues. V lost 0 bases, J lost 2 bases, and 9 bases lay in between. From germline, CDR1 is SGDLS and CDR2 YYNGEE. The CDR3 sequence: CASSVVPGPYNEQFF. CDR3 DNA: TGTGCCAGCAGCGTAGTCCCGGGCCCCTACAATGAGCAGTTCTTC.

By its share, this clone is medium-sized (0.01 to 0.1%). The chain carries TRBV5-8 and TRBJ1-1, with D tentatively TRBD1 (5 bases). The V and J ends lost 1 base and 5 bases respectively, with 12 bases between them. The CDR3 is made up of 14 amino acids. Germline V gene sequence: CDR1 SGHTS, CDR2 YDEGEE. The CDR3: CASSLSGGKTEAFF. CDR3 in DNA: TGTGCCAGCAGCTTGAGTGGGGGGAAGACTGAAGCTTTCTTT.

CDR3 in amino acids: CAWSVQRSRWSYTF. The DNA of the CDR3 is TGTGCCTGGAGTGTACAGAGGAGCCGATGGAGCTACACCTTC. The rearrangement links TRBV30 to TRBJ1-2; no definite D call. V was trimmed by 0 bases and J by 9 bases, leaving 17 bases between them. The length of the CDR3 is 14 residues. The germline V gene has CDR1 GTSNPN and CDR2 SVGIG (reference sequence).

The CDR3 region is CASSLDNSGANVLTF. In nucleotides, the CDR3 is TGTGCCAGCAGCTTGGACAACTCTGGGGCCAACGTCCTGACTTTC. The chain employs TRBV5-4 and TRBJ2-6; D unresolved. Deletions cut 0 bases from V and 0 bases from J, with 4 bases between. The CDR3 length is 15 residues. Per germline, CDR1 SGHNT and CDR2 YYREEE (reference sequence).

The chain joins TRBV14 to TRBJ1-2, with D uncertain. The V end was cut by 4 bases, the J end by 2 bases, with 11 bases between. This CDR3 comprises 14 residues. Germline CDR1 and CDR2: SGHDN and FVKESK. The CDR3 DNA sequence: TGTGCCAGCAGCCCCTTCGGGCGGAACTATGGCTACACCTTC. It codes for CASSPFGRNYGYTF.

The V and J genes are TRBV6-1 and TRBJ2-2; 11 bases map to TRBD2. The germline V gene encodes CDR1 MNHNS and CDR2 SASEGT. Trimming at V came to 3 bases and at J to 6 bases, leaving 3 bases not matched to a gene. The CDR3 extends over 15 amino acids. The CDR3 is CASSEGLAVAGELFF. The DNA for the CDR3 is TGTGCCAGCAGTGAGGGACTAGCGGTCGCCGGGGAGCTGTTTTTT.